The 27 T cell receptor beta chains in this list originate from one sample, sequenced in a study of T cells in Graves' hyperthyroidism and ophthalmopathy. The CDR3 regions of TCR beta were amplified from RNA transcripts. TCR CDR3 underwent first-round RT-PCR with the HTBI primer set. TCRdb reprocessed the multiplex PCR reads with MiXCR, giving one entry per CDR3 protein. The sample lists some 370,000 distinct CDR3 sequences, about a sixth occurring once. The sequenced sample was blood. These receptors were collected from a woman in her twenties or thirties with Graves' hyperthyroidism that later progressed to Graves' ophthalmopathy.

The V and J genes are TRBV6-1 and TRBJ1-4; 11 bases line up with TRBD1. The CDR3 contains 14 residues. V shed 8 bases, J shed 7 bases, and the junction held 6 bases outside the gene matches. Per germline, CDR1 MNHNS and CDR2 SASEGT. The CDR3 sequence: CASGGQGAFEKLFF. The CDR3 bases are TGTGCCAGCGGCGGACAGGGGGCGTTTGAAAAACTGTTTTTT.

This clonotype was seen repeatedly, ten times or more. The V call is TRBV6-1, the J call TRBJ1-5; D perhaps matches TRBD1 (5 bases). The CDR3 is made up of 14 amino acids. Germline V gene sequence: CDR1 MNHNS, CDR2 SASEGT. Trimming cost V 4 bases and J 5 bases, with 12 bases left between them. CDR3 region: CASSGDGGYQPQHF. The CDR3 DNA follows: TGTGCCAGCAGTGGAGACGGGGGTTATCAGCCCCAGCATTTT.

This clonotype was found many times. This rearrangement joins TRBV5-1 to TRBJ2-5; possibly TRBD2 for D (5 bases). Germline CDR1 SGHRS, CDR2 YFSETQ. V was pared by 4 bases and J by 5 bases, with 18 bases between. The CDR3 has 15 residues. CDR3 DNA sequence: TGCGCCAGCAGCGGAGGCAACCGTGGCTGGGAGACCCAGTACTTC. Its protein product is CASSGGNRGWETQYF.

This clonotype was observed many times. DNA of the CDR3: TGTGCCAGCAGTGAATCCGTCGCATCTAACTATGGCTACACCTTC. Its translation is CASSESVASNYGYTF. The chain has TRBV6-1 and TRBJ1-2; D is undetermined. Trimming pared 2 bases from V and 0 bases from J, leaving 10 bases between. The CDR3 consists of 15 residues. The V gene's germline CDR1 is MNHNS and CDR2 SASEGT.

This clonotype has a count of ten or more. This chain joins TRBV18 and TRBJ2-3; D may be TRBD1 (6 bases). Germline loops: CDR1 KGHSH, CDR2 LQKENI. Between the trimmed V and J ends, which lost 0 bases and 0 bases, there was a span of 13 bases. The CDR3 consists of 17 residues. The CDR3 here is CASSPPGDTASTDTQYF. The DNA for the CDR3 is TGTGCCAGCTCACCACCCGGGGACACAGCTAGCACAGATACGCAGTATTTT. Drawing the rest from reference TRBV18 and TRBJ2-3, the complete variable domain is NAGVMQNPRHLVRRRGQEARLRCSPMKGHSHVYWYRQLPEEGLKFMVYLQKENIIDESGMPKERFSAEFPKEGPSILRIQQVVRGDSAAYFCASSPPGDTASTDTQYFGPGTRLTVL.

This clonotype was observed many times. The chain carries TRBV4-1 and TRBJ1-5; TRBD1 might be the D (5 bases). The V end was cut by 1 base, the J end by 6 bases, with 13 bases between. Germline V gene lookup returns CDR1 MGHRA and CDR2 YSYEKL. The CDR3 is 15 amino acids. This CDR3 reads CASSQGDSLGQPQHF. In DNA form, the CDR3 reads TGCGCCAGCAGCCAAGGAGACAGCCTCGGTCAGCCCCAGCATTTT.

This clonotype was recorded at least ten times. The chain couples TRBV19 to TRBJ2-2; TRBD1 aligns across 7 bases. Germline V gene sequence: CDR1 LNHDA, CDR2 SQIVND (reference sequence). This CDR3 is built from 15 residues. Trimming removed 11 bases from V and 7 bases from J; junction bases left unmatched: 16. The CDR3 sequence is CAPPIRDSSYGELFF. The CDR3 DNA reads TGTGCCCCTCCCATCCGGGACAGCTCTTACGGGGAGCTGTTTTTT.

This clonotype has ten or more counts. The genes are TRBV5-1 and TRBJ2-4, with D possibly matching TRBD2 (6 bases). V lost 2 bases, J lost 0 bases, and 24 bases lay in between. This CDR3 comprises 20 residues. Germline lookup yields CDR1 SGHRS and CDR2 YFSETQ. The CDR3 reads CASSFELEGFLGRAKNIQYF. The DNA of the CDR3 is TGCGCCAGCAGCTTCGAGTTGGAGGGGTTCCTAGGTAGAGCCAAAAACATTCAGTACTTC. Together with reference TRBV5-1 and TRBJ2-4, the CDR3 gives the full variable domain: KAGVTQTPRYLIKTRGQQVTLSCSPISGHRSVSWYQQTPGQGLQFLFEYFSETQRNKGNFPGRFSGRQFSNSRSEMNVSTLELGDSALYLCASSFELEGFLGRAKNIQYFGAGTRLSVL.

This clonotype was seen more than once but under ten times. This rearrangement joins TRBV6-1 to TRBJ1-5, with a tentative D call TRBD1 (5 bases). The CDR3 has 17 amino acids. Germline loops: CDR1 MNHNS, CDR2 SASEGT. The V end was cut by 6 bases, the J end by 0 bases, with 18 bases between. CDR3 loop: CASSPPGRAYSNQPQHF. DNA for the CDR3: TGTGCCAGCAGCCCCCCCGGCAGGGCCTATAGCAATCAGCCCCAGCATTTT.

Ten or more counts support this clonotype. CDR3 sequence reads: CSVVGQWVTDTQYF. In DNA form, the CDR3 reads TGCAGCGTTGTTGGGCAGTGGGTCACAGATACGCAGTATTTT. The chain has TRBV29-1 and TRBJ2-3; D not certain. The CDR3 runs to 14 residues. Trimming removed 4 bases at V and 2 bases at J, with 13 bases between. Germline CDR1 is SQVTM and CDR2 is ANQGSEA.

This clonotype has a count of ten or more. The chain carries TRBV24-1 and TRBJ1-5; tentative D call: TRBD1 (6 bases). V lost 4 bases and J 4 bases, leaving 13 bases between the germline ends. The CDR3 runs to 15 residues. CDR1 and CDR2 (germline): KGHDR, SFDVKD. CDR3: CATSEPGAPNQPQHF. For the CDR3, the DNA is TGTGCCACCAGTGAGCCAGGGGCCCCGAATCAGCCCCAGCATTTT.

V is TRBV3-1 and J is TRBJ2-1; D possibly corresponds to TRBD1 (5 bases). CDR1 is LGHDT and CDR2 is YNNKEL in the germline V gene (reference sequence). The CDR3 consists of 16 residues. The V gene lost 4 bases and the J gene lost 0 bases, with 13 bases spanning the gap. CDR3 sequence reads: CASSLGHEISYNEQFF. The CDR3 nucleotides read TGTGCCAGCAGCCTCGGACATGAGATCTCCTACAATGAGCAGTTCTTC.

This clonotype was detected many times. The V gene is TRBV19, the J gene TRBJ1-2; D not certain. CDR3 length: 12 amino acids. V was pared by 6 bases and J by 0 bases, with 5 bases between. From germline, CDR1 is LNHDA and CDR2 SQIVND (reference sequence). DNA of the CDR3: TGTGCCAGTAGGAGAGCTAACTATGGCTACACCTTC. This encodes CASRRANYGYTF.

The chain joins TRBV11-2 to TRBJ1-3, with D possibly being TRBD1 (6 bases). Deletions cut 5 bases from V and 0 bases from J, with 11 bases between. The CDR3 runs 15 residues. Germline assignment: CDR1 SGHAT and CDR2 FQNNGV. The CDR3 sequence: CASSTYRDSGNTIYF. The CDR3 nucleotides are TGTGCCAGCAGCACCTACAGGGACTCTGGAAACACCATATATTTT.

This clonotype has ten or more counts. This rearrangement joins TRBV9 to TRBJ1-2; TRBD1 might be the D (5 bases). V lost 7 bases, J lost 2 bases, and 21 bases lay in between. The CDR3 loop spans 16 amino acids. From germline, CDR1 is SGDLS and CDR2 YYNGEE. The CDR3 is CASSGGTADTNYGYTF. DNA for the CDR3: TGTGCCAGCTCCGGGGGGACGGCGGATACCAACTATGGCTACACCTTC.

This clonotype has at least ten counts. This chain uses TRBV13 with TRBJ2-7; 9 bases fit TRBD1. CDR3 length: 15 residues. Germline lookup yields CDR1 PRHDT and CDR2 FYEKMQ (reference sequence). The J segment lost 3 bases and the V segment lost 1 base, leaving 4 bases of the junction unmatched. The CDR3 protein is CASSLVGTGFYEQYF. CDR3 DNA: TGTGCCAGCAGCTTAGTGGGGACAGGGTTCTACGAGCAGTACTTC. The full variable domain, in which reference TRBV13 and TRBJ2-7 provide the parts outside the CDR3, is AAGVIQSPRHLIKEKRETATLKCYPIPRHDTVYWYQQGPGQDPQFLISFYEKMQSDKGSIPDRFSAQQFSDYHSELNMSSLELGDSALYFCASSLVGTGFYEQYFGPGTRLTVT.

This clonotype was seen a handful of times. V usage is TRBV5-8 and J usage is TRBJ2-3, with 10 bases identical to TRBD1. V lost 4 bases to trimming and J lost 6 bases; unmatched junction nucleotides: 8. This CDR3 comprises 15 residues. Germline CDR1 and CDR2: SGHTS and YDEGEE. The CDR3 sequence: CASSPRQGARDTQYF. The CDR3 bases are TGTGCCAGCAGCCCTAGACAGGGGGCGCGGGATACGCAGTATTTT.

This clonotype was observed a few times. This chain joins TRBV10-1 and TRBJ2-5; 11 bases line up with TRBD2. The CDR3 has 15 residues. The junction had 8 bases not matched to a gene; V was cut back by 6 bases and J by 5 bases. Germline CDR1 reads WNHNN; CDR2 reads SYGVQD (reference sequence). CDR3 DNA sequence: TGCGCCAGCAGGAAAAGGACTAGCGGGCCGGAGACCCAGTACTTC. Translation gives CASRKRTSGPETQYF.

The chain has TRBV2 and TRBJ1-2; 9 nucleotides line up with TRBD1. Germline CDR1 reads SNHLY; CDR2 reads FYNNEI. CDR3 size: 17 residues. The ends lost 1 base at V and 4 bases at J; junction bases unmatched: 10. CDR3 in DNA: TGTGCCAGCAGTGAAGGCGAACAGGGGGCGCAGAGCTATGGCTACACCTTC. Protein product: CASSEGEQGAQSYGYTF.

This clonotype has more than one count but fewer than ten. The chain is built from TRBV7-9 and TRBJ1-3; no definite D call. V gave up 1 base and J gave up 0 bases, with 13 bases separating them. Germline V gene lookup returns CDR1 SEHNR and CDR2 FQNEAQ (reference sequence). The CDR3 runs to 17 residues. CDR3 nucleotide sequence: TGTGCCAGCAGCTTAGTATATAGTGGCGTCTCTGGAAACACCATATATTTT. It is translated as CASSLVYSGVSGNTIYF.

This clonotype came up many times. This rearrangement joins TRBV28 to TRBJ2-7, with D possibly matching TRBD1 (6 bases). The germline V gene encodes CDR1 MDHEN and CDR2 SYDVKM. There are 14 residues in the CDR3. Trimming cost V 3 bases and J 5 bases, with 14 bases left between them. CDR3 bases: TGTGCCAGCAGTTTTATACAGGGTCTCCACGAGCAGTACTTC. Amino acid sequence: CASSFIQGLHEQYF.

This clonotype was seen repeatedly, ten times or more. The chain joins TRBV7-8 to TRBJ2-7, with 9 bases matching TRBD1. V was pared by 7 bases and J by 3 bases, with 10 bases of the junction left unmatched. CDR1 and CDR2 (germline): SGHVS, FQNEAQ. CDR3 length: 15 residues. As DNA, the CDR3 is TGTGCCAGCAACAAGGGGACAGGGACATTCTACGAGCAGTACTTC. This sequence encodes CASNKGTGTFYEQYF.

This clonotype has at least ten counts. This chain joins TRBV20-1 and TRBJ2-5, with TRBD1 matching 11 bases. The length of the CDR3 is 15 residues. Unmatched junction bases numbered 2, after V lost 1 base and J lost 1 base. CDR1 and CDR2 from the germline V gene are DFQATT and SNEGSKA (reference sequence). The CDR3 region is CSARGTGGVQETQYF. The CDR3 nucleotides are TGCAGTGCTAGAGGGACAGGGGGCGTCCAAGAGACCCAGTACTTC.

This clonotype was counted ten times or more. This chain uses TRBV7-2 with TRBJ2-5; 14 nucleotides align to TRBD2. This CDR3 has 21 amino acids. From germline, CDR1 is SGHTA and CDR2 FQGNSA. V was clipped by 1 base and J by 6 bases; unmatched bases: 19. The CDR3 here is CASSLEMGTSGGPIGRKTQYF. CDR3 nucleotides: TGTGCCAGCAGCTTAGAGATGGGGACTAGCGGGGGCCCCATAGGTAGAAAGACCCAGTACTTC.

The V gene is TRBV29-1, the J gene TRBJ1-4, with 9 bases fitting TRBD1. Trimming removed 3 bases from V and 0 bases from J; junction bases left unmatched: 14. The V gene's germline CDR1 is SQVTM and CDR2 ANQGSEA. This CDR3 is built from 19 residues. This CDR3 reads CSVEDDGQGWGPTNEKLFF. The CDR3 coding sequence is TGCAGCGTTGAGGATGACGGACAGGGGTGGGGCCCAACTAATGAAAAACTGTTTTTT.

Only one count was recorded for this clonotype. The chain carries TRBV5-4 and TRBJ1-2, with D hard to call. V was shortened by 2 bases and J by 4 bases, with 12 bases between the two germline ends. This CDR3 is built from 14 residues. CDR1 and CDR2 (germline): SGHNT, YYREEE (reference sequence). This CDR3 is CASSLNGLPYGYTF. CDR3 bases: TGTGCCAGCAGCTTAAATGGGCTCCCCTATGGCTACACCTTC.

This clonotype was detected only a few times. The V gene is TRBV4-2, the J gene TRBJ2-2; D is perhaps TRBD1 (5 bases). This CDR3 region has 15 residues. Trimming took 1 base from V and 0 from J, leaving 6 bases between them. The germline V gene encodes CDR1 LGHNA and CDR2 YNFKEQ. DNA for the CDR3: TGTGCCAGCAGCCAAGGACAGACGAACACCGGGGAGCTGTTTTTT. Its translation: CASSQGQTNTGELFF.